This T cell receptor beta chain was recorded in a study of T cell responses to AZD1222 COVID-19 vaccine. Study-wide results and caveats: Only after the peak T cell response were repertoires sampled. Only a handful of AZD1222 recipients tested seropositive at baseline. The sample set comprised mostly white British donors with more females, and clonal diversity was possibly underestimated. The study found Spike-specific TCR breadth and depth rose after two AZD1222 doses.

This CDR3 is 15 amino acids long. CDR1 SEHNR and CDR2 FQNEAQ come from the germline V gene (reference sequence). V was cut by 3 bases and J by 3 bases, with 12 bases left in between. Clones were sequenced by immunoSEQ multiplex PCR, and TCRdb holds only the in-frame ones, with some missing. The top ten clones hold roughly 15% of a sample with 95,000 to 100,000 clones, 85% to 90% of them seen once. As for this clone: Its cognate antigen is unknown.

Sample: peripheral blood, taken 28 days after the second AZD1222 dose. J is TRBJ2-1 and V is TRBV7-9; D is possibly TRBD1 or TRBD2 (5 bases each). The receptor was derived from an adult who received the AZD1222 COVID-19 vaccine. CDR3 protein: CASSLGGGFYNEQFF. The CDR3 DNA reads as TGTGCCAGCAGCTTGGGTGGGGGTTTCTACAATGAGCAGTTCTTC.